The TCR beta chain described here comes from a study of OX40 agonist ivuxolimab in advanced cancers. The overall study: Earlier treatment with anti-PD-1, anti-PD-L1 or anti-CTLA-4 was permitted, and less than 50% had received some.

Data came from immunoSEQ multiplex PCR; TCRdb stores just in-frame clones and leaves some out. This repertoire shows tens of thousands of clones, more than 75% found once; its top ten account for roughly 0.69%. The V and J ends lost 2 bases and 4 bases, in that order; junction bases with no gene match: 8. CDR3 length equals 16 residues. Germline values: CDR1 SGDLS, CDR2 YYNGEE. The chain is built from TRBV9 and TRBJ2-3; TRBD2 matches at 9 bases. Material: CD4+ or CD8+ T cells sorted from blood, obtained in a trial of the OX40 agonist ivuxolimab. The TCR sequence derives from an adult with an advanced solid tumor such as melanoma, head and neck, liver or kidney cancer. CDR3 nucleotide sequence: TGTGCCAGCAGCGTGTTAGCGGGGGTCCTGTCAGATACGCAGTATTTT. Amino acids: CASSVLAGVLSDTQYF.